The rows below give T cell receptor beta chains drawn from one sample of a study of blood T cells in healthy people across ages. TCRdb redid the calling of the 5' RACE reads with MiXCR, one entry per CDR3 protein. The sample lists over 1,500,000 distinct CDR3 sequences; more than 35% were seen once. The sequencing sample was made of blood. These receptors all come from a human donor in good health. CDR3s include the opening cysteine and the closing phenylalanine or tryptophan. Fields, in order: V gene, J gene, D gene, clone size, CDR3 protein, CDR3 DNA. D genes are given only for firm matches. Clone size is shown for a subset of rows, as once, few, many or a class of expanded clone.

V gene: TRBV15
J gene: TRBJ2-7
D gene: NA
clone size: many
CDR3 protein: CATSRGYEQYF
CDR3 DNA: TGTGCCACCTCCAGGGGCTACGAGCAGTACTTC

V gene: TRBV12-3/TRBV12-4
J gene: TRBJ2-1
D gene: NA
clone size: few
CDR3 protein: CASSNSRGEQFF
CDR3 DNA: TGTGCCAGCAGTAATTCTAGGGGTGAGCAGTTCTTC

V gene: TRBV29-1
J gene: TRBJ2-7
D gene: NA
clone size: few
CDR3 protein: CSVAQGPEQYF
CDR3 DNA: TGCAGCGTTGCACAGGGACCCGAGCAGTACTTC

V gene: TRBV3-1
J gene: TRBJ2-1
D gene: TRBD1
clone size: NA
CDR3 protein: CASSPSGQGVHQFF
CDR3 DNA: TGTGCCAGCAGCCCGTCGGGACAGGGGGTCCACCAGTTCTTC

V gene: TRBV4-3
J gene: TRBJ1-1
D gene: NA
clone size: few
CDR3 protein: CASSQDLGEMGREAFF
CDR3 DNA: TGCGCCAGTAGCCAAGATCTTGGCGAAATGGGTCGTGAAGCTTTCTTT

V gene: TRBV7-2
J gene: TRBJ1-2
D gene: NA
clone size: few
CDR3 protein: CASSTRPRDLNYGYTF
CDR3 DNA: TGTGCCAGCAGCACCCGACCCAGGGACCTTAACTATGGCTACACCTTC

V gene: TRBV5-1
J gene: TRBJ2-7
D gene: TRBD1
clone size: few
CDR3 protein: CASSFRDRASYEQYF
CDR3 DNA: TGTGCCAGCAGTTTTCGGGACAGGGCCTCCTACGAGCAGTACTTC

V gene: TRBV24-1
J gene: TRBJ2-3
D gene: TRBD2
clone size: few
CDR3 protein: CATDGTSGGPGWGTDTQYF
CDR3 DNA: TGTGCCACGGACGGGACTAGCGGGGGCCCCGGATGGGGCACAGATACGCAGTATTTT

V gene: TRBV9
J gene: TRBJ2-1
D gene: TRBD2
clone size: few
CDR3 protein: CASSVEGAGVSYNEQFF
CDR3 DNA: TGTGCCAGCAGCGTAGAAGGAGCGGGGGTCTCCTACAATGAGCAGTTCTTC

V gene: TRBV20-1
J gene: TRBJ2-7
D gene: NA
clone size: NA
CDR3 protein: CSASSPYLQDYEQYF
CDR3 DNA: TGCAGTGCTTCCTCCCCCTATCTACAAGACTACGAGCAGTACTTC

V gene: TRBV19
J gene: TRBJ1-5
D gene: NA
clone size: NA
CDR3 protein: CASSMNIGAPNQPQHF
CDR3 DNA: TGTGCCAGTAGTATGAACATAGGGGCACCAAATCAGCCCCAGCATTTT

V gene: TRBV10-3
J gene: TRBJ2-7
D gene: TRBD2
clone size: NA
CDR3 protein: CAISGQLAGGRIYEQYF
CDR3 DNA: TGTGCCATCAGCGGCCAGCTAGCGGGGGGTCGGATCTACGAGCAGTACTTC

V gene: TRBV20-1
J gene: TRBJ2-7
D gene: TRBD1
clone size: once
CDR3 protein: CSAPPFATGDEQYF
CDR3 DNA: TGCAGTGCTCCCCCTTTCGCCACAGGGGACGAGCAGTACTTC

V gene: TRBV20-1
J gene: TRBJ1-2
D gene: TRBD1
clone size: NA
CDR3 protein: CSARRTGNGYTF
CDR3 DNA: TGCAGTGCTAGAAGGACAGGGAACGGCTACACCTTC

V gene: TRBV2
J gene: TRBJ2-7
D gene: TRBD2
clone size: NA
CDR3 protein: CASSQLGLAGNSYNEQYF
CDR3 DNA: TGTGCCAGCAGCCAACTTGGACTAGCGGGGAACTCCTACAATGAGCAGTACTTC

V gene: TRBV11-2
J gene: TRBJ1-4
D gene: NA
clone size: NA
CDR3 protein: CASSLDSYNGKLFF
CDR3 DNA: TGTGCCAGCAGCTTAGACAGTTATAATGGAAAACTGTTTTTT

V gene: TRBV29-1
J gene: TRBJ1-2
D gene: NA
clone size: NA
CDR3 protein: CSVEDVRGGYTF
CDR3 DNA: TGCAGCGTTGAAGATGTCAGGGGCGGCTACACCTTC

V gene: TRBV12-3/TRBV12-4
J gene: TRBJ2-3
D gene: NA
clone size: NA
CDR3 protein: CASSFKATPGGTDTQYF
CDR3 DNA: TGTGCCAGCAGTTTTAAAGCGACTCCAGGCGGCACAGATACGCAGTATTTT

V gene: TRBV7-7
J gene: TRBJ2-7
D gene: NA
clone size: NA
CDR3 protein: CASSLYLGHDEQYF
CDR3 DNA: TGTGCTAGCAGCTTATATCTTGGGCACGACGAGCAGTACTTC

V gene: TRBV6-6
J gene: TRBJ1-1
D gene: NA
clone size: NA
CDR3 protein: CASLDWGNTEAFF
CDR3 DNA: TGTGCCAGCCTGGATTGGGGAAACACTGAAGCTTTCTTT

V gene: TRBV5-5
J gene: TRBJ1-4
D gene: NA
clone size: NA
CDR3 protein: CASSLHPLGVTTNEKLFF
CDR3 DNA: TGTGCCAGCAGCTTGCACCCATTGGGGGTAACAACTAATGAAAAACTGTTTTTT

V gene: TRBV7-2
J gene: TRBJ1-5
D gene: TRBD1
clone size: few
CDR3 protein: CASSRTGAWGNQPQHF
CDR3 DNA: TGTGCCAGCAGCCGGACAGGGGCCTGGGGCAATCAGCCCCAGCATTTT

V gene: TRBV28
J gene: TRBJ1-2
D gene: TRBD1
clone size: NA
CDR3 protein: CARKGQGGGYTF
CDR3 DNA: TGTGCCAGGAAAGGACAGGGGGGTGGCTACACCTTC

V gene: TRBV20-1
J gene: TRBJ2-3
D gene: TRBD2
clone size: NA
CDR3 protein: CSARLAGVDTQYF
CDR3 DNA: TGCAGTGCAAGACTAGCGGGGGTGGATACGCAGTATTTT

V gene: TRBV2
J gene: TRBJ2-1
D gene: NA
clone size: NA
CDR3 protein: CASGLLAGEQFF
CDR3 DNA: TGTGCCAGCGGATTACTAGCTGGTGAGCAGTTCTTC

V gene: TRBV6-1
J gene: TRBJ2-7
D gene: NA
clone size: few
CDR3 protein: CASSTTPDGYYEQYF
CDR3 DNA: TGTGCCAGCAGTACTACCCCGGACGGGTACTACGAGCAGTACTTC

V gene: TRBV5-1
J gene: TRBJ2-5
D gene: NA
clone size: NA
CDR3 protein: CASNLSGEQYF
CDR3 DNA: TGCGCCAGCAACTTGTCGGGTGAGCAGTACTTC

V gene: TRBV12-5
J gene: TRBJ2-1
D gene: NA
clone size: NA
CDR3 protein: CASGDGGVNEQFF
CDR3 DNA: TGTGCTAGTGGAGACGGAGGGGTCAATGAGCAGTTCTTC

V gene: TRBV3-1
J gene: TRBJ2-7
D gene: NA
clone size: few
CDR3 protein: CASSQGGHGTYEQYF
CDR3 DNA: TGTGCCAGCAGCCAAGGGGGCCATGGAACCTACGAGCAGTACTTC

V gene: TRBV29-1
J gene: TRBJ2-7
D gene: NA
clone size: many
CDR3 protein: CSVATGRPIYEQYF
CDR3 DNA: TGCAGCGTCGCGACGGGTCGCCCCATCTACGAGCAGTACTTC

V gene: TRBV20-1
J gene: TRBJ1-1
D gene: TRBD1
clone size: NA
CDR3 protein: CSARDYRGPMNTEAFF
CDR3 DNA: TGCAGTGCTAGGGACTACAGGGGGCCGATGAACACTGAAGCTTTCTTT

V gene: TRBV6-5
J gene: TRBJ2-4
D gene: NA
clone size: many
CDR3 protein: CASSYGEGNIQYF
CDR3 DNA: TGTGCCAGCAGTTACGGTGAGGGAAACATTCAGTACTTC

V gene: TRBV12-3/TRBV12-4
J gene: TRBJ2-4
D gene: NA
clone size: NA
CDR3 protein: CASSLGGAEDKNIQYF
CDR3 DNA: TGTGCCAGCAGTTTAGGGGGCGCTGAAGACAAAAACATTCAGTACTTC

V gene: TRBV12-3/TRBV12-4
J gene: TRBJ1-2
D gene: NA
clone size: few
CDR3 protein: CASSLADSFEFYGYTF
CDR3 DNA: TGTGCCAGCAGTTTAGCGGACAGCTTCGAGTTCTATGGCTACACCTTC

V gene: TRBV7-9
J gene: TRBJ2-5
D gene: NA
clone size: NA
CDR3 protein: CASSSYVRQGTQYF
CDR3 DNA: TGTGCCAGCAGCTCATACGTGAGGCAAGGGACCCAGTACTTC

V gene: TRBV28
J gene: TRBJ2-7
D gene: NA
clone size: NA
CDR3 protein: CASSLYSISYEQYF
CDR3 DNA: TGTGCCAGCAGTTTGTACTCCATCTCCTACGAGCAGTACTTC

V gene: TRBV6-1
J gene: TRBJ1-5
D gene: NA
clone size: few
CDR3 protein: CASSERALNQPQHF
CDR3 DNA: TGTGCCAGCAGTGAACGGGCCCTCAATCAGCCCCAGCATTTT

V gene: TRBV5-1
J gene: TRBJ2-5
D gene: NA
clone size: NA
CDR3 protein: CASSVGGAVETQYF
CDR3 DNA: TGCGCCAGCAGTGTAGGAGGTGCTGTGGAGACCCAGTACTTC

V gene: TRBV29-1
J gene: TRBJ2-1
D gene: TRBD1
clone size: many
CDR3 protein: CSVATGDEQFF
CDR3 DNA: TGCAGCGTGGCTACAGGGGATGAGCAGTTCTTC

V gene: TRBV6-4
J gene: TRBJ2-3
D gene: TRBD2
clone size: many
CDR3 protein: CASSDSTGLGSDTQYF
CDR3 DNA: TGTGCCAGCAGTGACTCGACGGGACTAGGTTCAGATACGCAGTATTTT

V gene: TRBV12-3/TRBV12-4
J gene: TRBJ2-7
D gene: TRBD2
clone size: NA
CDR3 protein: CASSPLAGVYNEQYF
CDR3 DNA: TGTGCCAGCAGTCCACTAGCGGGGGTATACAATGAGCAGTACTTC

V gene: TRBV3-1
J gene: TRBJ2-7
D gene: NA
clone size: NA
CDR3 protein: CASSQSWTASYEQYF
CDR3 DNA: TGTGCCAGCAGCCAATCCTGGACGGCATCCTACGAGCAGTACTTC

V gene: TRBV4-1
J gene: TRBJ1-3
D gene: NA
clone size: NA
CDR3 protein: CASSQVGLGNTIYF
CDR3 DNA: TGCGCCAGCAGCCAAGTGGGTCTCGGAAACACCATATATTTT

V gene: TRBV20-1
J gene: TRBJ2-1
D gene: NA
clone size: few
CDR3 protein: CSARGRPGLHYNEQFF
CDR3 DNA: TGCAGTGCTAGAGGCCGACCGGGACTGCACTACAATGAGCAGTTCTTC

V gene: TRBV25-1
J gene: TRBJ1-4
D gene: NA
clone size: NA
CDR3 protein: CASKHQKGAGNEKLFF
CDR3 DNA: TGTGCCAGCAAACACCAGAAGGGCGCCGGGAATGAAAAACTGTTTTTT

V gene: TRBV6-2/TRBV6-3
J gene: TRBJ2-1
D gene: NA
clone size: NA
CDR3 protein: CASSYSLEVAYNEQFF
CDR3 DNA: TGTGCCAGCAGTTACTCGTTGGAGGTAGCCTACAATGAGCAGTTCTTC

V gene: TRBV20-1
J gene: TRBJ2-5
D gene: NA
clone size: NA
CDR3 protein: CSARDRKTQYF
CDR3 DNA: TGCAGTGCTAGAGATCGTAAGACCCAGTACTTC

V gene: TRBV7-9
J gene: TRBJ2-5
D gene: NA
clone size: few
CDR3 protein: CASTTSRNQETQYF
CDR3 DNA: TGTGCCAGCACCACTTCTAGGAACCAAGAGACCCAGTACTTC

V gene: TRBV28
J gene: TRBJ2-7
D gene: TRBD2
clone size: few
CDR3 protein: CATDTGAGSYEQYF
CDR3 DNA: TGTGCCACCGATACTGGAGCGGGGTCCTACGAGCAGTACTTC

V gene: TRBV20-1
J gene: TRBJ2-2
D gene: TRBD2
clone size: NA
CDR3 protein: CSARGGAGGPTGELFF
CDR3 DNA: TGCAGTGCTAGAGGCGGAGCGGGGGGGCCGACCGGGGAGCTGTTTTTT

V gene: TRBV5-1
J gene: TRBJ1-1
D gene: TRBD1
clone size: NA
CDR3 protein: CASSIQGAFNTEAFF
CDR3 DNA: TGCGCCAGCAGCATACAGGGGGCATTTAACACTGAAGCTTTCTTT